The entry below gives a single T cell receptor (beta chain) sequence along with its context. A few counts support this clonotype. Its antigen is still unknown. Base qualities were left out, and no much larger clone turns up one base away. Systemically healthy Caucasian individuals from Russia, around 38 in total and aged about 6 to 100 years, were included as donors. Each donor gave 9.5 to 10 milliliters of peripheral blood, drawn into EDTA-treated Vacutainer tubes. Ficoll-Paque density-gradient centrifugation was used to isolate PBMCs, with at least 6 million obtained per sample. Trizol reagent was used to extract total RNA from the PBMCs, yielding at least 5.5 micrograms per sample. The percentages of naive CD45RAhigh/CD27high T cells were determined by flow cytometry on a PBMC aliquot from every donor. This sample is part of a study of blood T cells in healthy people across ages (dated by TCRdb to the mid-2010s). As for the study more broadly: In model experiments, template switching captured about one uniquely barcoded TCR beta cDNA molecule for every two T cells. Age-related changes in TCR beta repertoire diversity were measured in the study by deep sequencing normalized with unique cDNA molecular identifiers. The donors were divided into four age groups: young (average around 17 years), middle-aged (almost 40), aged (roughly 60) and long-lived (82). To avoid experimental bias, donors of different ages were distributed randomly across sequencing lanes. Two additional independent replicas of 1 million unique cDNA reads from the same blood draw were analyzed for two donors (one aged 18 to 30 and one aged 80 or older).

Libraries were built with 5' RACE. TCRdb shows the sequencer as Illumina HiSeq 2500. A second PCR of roughly 6 to 11 cycles was run with a J-beta primer mix and a sample-barcoded 5' primer. A unique molecular identifier was introduced onto each TCR beta cDNA molecule by a template-switch 5' adaptor carrying 12 random nucleotides. Each sample yielded at least 2.5 million CDR3-containing paired-end reads. The Mint cDNA synthesis kit, primed by a TRBC-specific oligonucleotide, was used to synthesize first-strand cDNA from all RNA. Following uracil-DNA glycosylase treatment, a first 18-cycle PCR with universal primers M1SS and BC2_uni_R was performed on all cDNA. Concerning the study's data processing: For normalization, 1 million high-quality reads, each with a distinct molecular identifier, were randomly selected from each sample. Reads with shared molecular identifiers were discarded instead of being binned into consensus sequences. CDR3 identification, clonotype clustering and error correction used MiTCR with a Q25 quality threshold and the strictest error-elimination algorithm. Lower-bound total TCR beta diversity was estimated with a nonparametric unseen species model using Euler transformation. TCRdb reprocessed the public reads (quality trimming at Q25 with fastp, clone calling with MiXCR) and kept in-frame beta chains. Every entry covers one CDR3 protein and lists the most common genes and DNA from its rows. It is TCRdb's table, rather than the study itself, that gives the V and J calls and clone size. The sample profile shows 650,000 to 1,000,000 distinct CDR3 sequences; 46% of them were found once. The ten largest clones capture 15% to 20% of the sample.

The investigation overall reported the following: Donor CMV infection status was unknown, potentially confounding age-related changes in expanded clonotypes. The long-lived group showed more naive CD4+ T cells, fewer expanded clones and increased TCR diversity than the aged group, suggesting age selection. Since profiling was done on bulk unsorted PBMCs, naive and antigen-experienced compartments could not be conclusively compared. As age increased, observed TCR beta diversity per million T cells dropped in a roughly linear way, and a significant reduction was already evident by age 40. Estimates of total diversity from one million sequenced T cells were regarded as lower bounds and underestimates. The percentage of naive T cells measured by flow cytometry correlated strongly with observed TCR beta diversity.

Based on the germline V gene, the CDR1 and CDR2 sequences are SGHTA and FQGNSA. The junction shows trimming of 1 base on V and 4 bases on J, and the gene matches do not reach 16 bases of it. The cysteine opens and the phenylalanine closes a CDR3 of 18 amino acids. Only the CDR3 portion is preserved as DNA: 54 bases, with reading frame beginning at the first base. The V gene is TRBV7-2 and the J gene is TRBJ2-7; 7 middle bases align to TRBD2. The sequenced material came from blood. The receptor was derived from an elderly man in good health. At the DNA level, the sequence is TGTGCCAGCAGCTTAGGGCCGGGGTTGTCTAGCGGAAAGTACGAGCAGTACTTC. It codes for CASSLGPGLSSGKYEQYF.